This TCR beta chain was retrieved from a study of blood T cell repertoires in COVID-19. This clone was observed a few times. CDR3 size: 14 residues. Germline V gene data show CDR1 as SEHNR and CDR2 as FQNEAQ (reference sequence). V lost 2 bases and J 3 bases, leaving 10 bases between the germline ends. TCRdb's copy holds only in-frame clones and misses some; the assay was immunoSEQ multiplex PCR. The table shows about 340,000 clones, with approximately 86% occurring only once. The chain recombines TRBV7-9 with TRBJ2-5, with D possibly matching TRBD1 (5 bases). The sequence was collected from a woman aged 60-75 years with COVID-19, enrolled during active disease. Sequenced material: peripheral blood. The CDR3 loop reads CASSLYGREETQYF. The CDR3 nucleotides read TGTGCCAGCAGCTTATACGGCAGGGAAGAGACCCAGTACTTC.